This TCR beta chain appears in the sequencing data of a study of T-cell reconstitution after alpha-beta-depleted transplantation in children. Whole-study findings and limits: Recipient T cells and thymic progenitors that survived gave rise to the high TCRbeta diversity observed at day 60 in some patients. After one year, T-cell counts and TCRbeta diversity mostly came from new T cells. Several hundred expanded graft clones reportedly gave rise to the alpha-beta T cells present about two months after transplant.

Germline lookup yields CDR1 SGHTA and CDR2 FQGTGA. The V gene end was trimmed by 1 base and the J gene end by 10 bases; junction bases not matched to a gene: 5. The CDR3 has 15 residues. This clonotype was observed a handful of times. What it binds is unknown. Preparation of the TCRbeta library involved a method that used unique molecular identifiers. TCRdb called the PCR reads again in MiXCR, with one record for every CDR3 protein. The sample holds 200,000 to 300,000 distinct CDR3 sequences, about a quarter seen once. The starting material was PBMCs, obtained before TCRalphabeta/CD19-depleted stem cell transplant. V usage is TRBV7-3 and J usage is TRBJ2-1, with 12 bases lining up with TRBD2. This TCR was recovered from a girl aged 2 to 10 with Fanconi anemia, due to receive a stem cell transplant. Written as DNA, the CDR3 is TGTGCCAGCAGCTTAAGACTAGCGGGAGTAGGGGAGCAGTTCTTC. Amino acids: CASSLRLAGVGEQFF. The full variable domain, its missing parts supplied by reference TRBV7-3 and TRBJ2-1, is GAGVSQTPSNKVTEKGKYVELRCDPISGHTALYWYRQSLGQGPEFLIYFQGTGAADDSGLPNDRFFAVRPEGSVSTLKIQRTERGDSAVYLCASSLRLAGVGEQFFGPGTRLTVL.